The source of this T cell receptor beta chain is a study of monozygotic twins with inflammatory bowel disease. Eight reactions per sample, run separately, yielded cDNA. UMIs that had a 6-nucleotide sample barcode were put in using template switching. Each CDR3 protein gets one entry in TCRdb, which reprocessed the 5' RACE reads and gives no DNA. Recorded for this sample: approximately 400,000 distinct CDR3 sequences. The CDR3 totals 13 residues. This sequence joins TRBV12-3 or TRBV12-4 and TRBJ1-1; TCRdb names TRBD1, which stays unverified in the absence of DNA. Sequencing was carried out using blood. The sequence was collected from a human donor with ulcerative colitis or Crohn's disease, or a healthy co-twin of an affected twin (not recorded which). The CDR3 reads CASRSQGNTEAFF.